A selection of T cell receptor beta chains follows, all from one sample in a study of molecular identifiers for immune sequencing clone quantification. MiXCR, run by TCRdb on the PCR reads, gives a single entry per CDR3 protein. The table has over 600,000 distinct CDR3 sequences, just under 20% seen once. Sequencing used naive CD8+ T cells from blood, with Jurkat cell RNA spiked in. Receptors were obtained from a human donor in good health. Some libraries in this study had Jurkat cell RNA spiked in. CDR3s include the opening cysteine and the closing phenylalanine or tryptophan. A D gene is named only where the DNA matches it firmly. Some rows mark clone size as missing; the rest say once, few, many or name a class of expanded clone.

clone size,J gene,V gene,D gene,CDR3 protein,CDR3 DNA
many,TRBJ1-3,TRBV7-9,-,CASSTPDGARALAIYF,TGTGCCAGCAGCACACCGGACGGGGCGAGGGCACTCGCCATATATTTT
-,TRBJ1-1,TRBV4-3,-,CASSQDPGMQAFF,TGCGCCAGCAGCCAAGACCCGGGGATGCAAGCTTTCTTT
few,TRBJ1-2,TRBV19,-,CASSIADSSNYGYTF,TGTGCCAGTAGTATAGCCGACAGTTCTAACTATGGCTACACCTTC
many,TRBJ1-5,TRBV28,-,CASSKVTNSNQPQHF,TGTGCCAGCAGTAAGGTTACTAACAGCAATCAGCCCCAGCATTTT
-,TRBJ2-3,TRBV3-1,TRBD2,CASSQGTHGGATDTQYF,TGTGCCAGCAGCCAAGGTACTCACGGGGGGGCAACGGATACGCAGTATTTT
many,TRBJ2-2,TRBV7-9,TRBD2,CASSLVYVAGPENTGELFF,TGTGCCAGCAGCTTAGTATACGTAGCGGGACCCGAGAACACCGGGGAGCTGTTTTTT
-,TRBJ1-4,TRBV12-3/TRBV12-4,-,CASSRREYEKLFF,TGTGCCAGCAGCCGCAGGGAGTATGAAAAACTGTTTTTT
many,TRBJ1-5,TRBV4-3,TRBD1,CASSLSTGGFQPQHF,TGCGCCAGCAGCCTAAGCACAGGGGGCTTTCAGCCCCAGCATTTT
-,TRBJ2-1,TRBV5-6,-,CASTTQSNEQFF,TGTGCCAGCACAACCCAGAGCAATGAGCAGTTCTTC
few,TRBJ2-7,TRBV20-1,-,CSASNGSYEQYF,TGCAGTGCTAGTAATGGTTCCTACGAGCAGTACTTC
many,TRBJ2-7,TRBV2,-,CASRPVGGLGEQYF,TGTGCCAGCAGACCCGTCGGGGGTTTAGGCGAGCAGTACTTC